There are many counts of the clone carrying this T cell receptor beta chain. No antigen is known for it. Unique molecular identifiers were built into the TCRbeta library. MiXCR, run by TCRdb on the PCR reads, gives a single entry per CDR3 protein. Among about 160,000 distinct CDR3 sequences listed, 8.5% to 14% were seen once. This CDR3 region has 16 residues. The germline V gene has CDR1 SGHTA and CDR2 FQGNSA. V lost 5 bases, J lost 2 bases, and 12 bases stayed unmatched. The entry originates in a study of T-cell reconstitution after alpha-beta-depleted transplantation in children. Study-level findings and limits: Once a year had passed after transplant, T-cell counts and diversity came mostly from newly produced T cells. Where alpha-beta T cells came from about two months after transplant was reportedly several hundred expanded graft clones.

This chain links TRBV7-2 with TRBJ2-7, with 7 bases fitting TRBD2. This receptor was taken from a boy aged 2 to 9 with acute myeloid leukemia, due to receive a stem cell transplant. Sequencing was performed on PBMCs, taken before TCRalphabeta/CD19-depleted stem cell transplant. The CDR3 loop is CASSPHGGDYPYEQYF. CDR3 bases: TGTGCCAGCAGCCCACATGGCGGGGACTATCCCTACGAGCAGTACTTC.